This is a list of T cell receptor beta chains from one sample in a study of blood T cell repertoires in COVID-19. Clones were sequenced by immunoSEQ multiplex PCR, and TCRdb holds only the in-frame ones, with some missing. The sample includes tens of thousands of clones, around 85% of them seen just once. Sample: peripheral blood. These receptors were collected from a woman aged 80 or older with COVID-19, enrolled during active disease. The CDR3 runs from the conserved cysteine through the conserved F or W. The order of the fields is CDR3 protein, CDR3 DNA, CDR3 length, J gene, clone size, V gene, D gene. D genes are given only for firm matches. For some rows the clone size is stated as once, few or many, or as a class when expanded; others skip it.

cdr3_aa: CASTGLGGNQPQHF
cdr3_nt: TGTGCCAGTACCGGACTGGGCGGCAATCAGCCCCAGCATTTT
cdr3_length: 14
j_call: TRBJ1-5
clone_size: .
v_call: TRBV2
d_call: .

cdr3_aa: CASRREGAGYTF
cdr3_nt: TGTGCCAGCCGGAGGGAGGGTGCTGGCTACACCTTC
cdr3_length: 12
j_call: TRBJ1-2
clone_size: .
v_call: TRBV28
d_call: .

cdr3_aa: CASSSLSPTSGKLYNEQFF
cdr3_nt: TGTGCCAGCAGTTCCCTTTCACCGACTAGCGGGAAGTTATACAATGAGCAGTTCTTC
cdr3_length: 19
j_call: TRBJ2-1
clone_size: .
v_call: TRBV28
d_call: TRBD2

cdr3_aa: CASSLRGGDREQYF
cdr3_nt: TGTGCCAGCAGTCTCCGAGGGGGGGACCGGGAGCAGTACTTC
cdr3_length: 14
j_call: TRBJ2-7
clone_size: .
v_call: TRBV6-5
d_call: .

cdr3_aa: CATSDSTSGVYNEQFF
cdr3_nt: TGTGCCACCAGTGATTCAACTAGCGGGGTTTACAATGAGCAGTTCTTC
cdr3_length: 16
j_call: TRBJ2-1
clone_size: once
v_call: TRBV24-1
d_call: TRBD2

cdr3_aa: CASSLVSSGRANEQFF
cdr3_nt: TGTGCCAGCAGCTTAGTATCTAGCGGGAGGGCCAATGAGCAGTTCTTC
cdr3_length: 16
j_call: TRBJ2-1
clone_size: .
v_call: TRBV11-2
d_call: TRBD2

cdr3_aa: CASSYSGTGASYEQYF
cdr3_nt: TGTGCCAGCAGTTACTCCGGGACAGGGGCCTCCTACGAGCAGTACTTC
cdr3_length: 16
j_call: TRBJ2-7
clone_size: .
v_call: TRBV6-6
d_call: TRBD1

cdr3_aa: CASSPDSGNEQFF
cdr3_nt: TGTGCCAGCAGTCCCGATAGCGGGAATGAGCAGTTCTTC
cdr3_length: 13
j_call: TRBJ2-1
clone_size: .
v_call: TRBV12-3/TRBV12-4
d_call: TRBD2

cdr3_aa: CASRRDGDRVVAGELFF
cdr3_nt: TGTGCCAGCAGGCGGGACGGGGACAGGGTAGTCGCCGGGGAGCTGTTTTTT
cdr3_length: 17
j_call: TRBJ2-2
clone_size: .
v_call: TRBV5-6
d_call: TRBD1

cdr3_aa: CASSVEVGAGNSPLHF
cdr3_nt: TGTGCCAGCAGCGTAGAAGTTGGGGCAGGGAATTCACCCCTCCACTTT
cdr3_length: 16
j_call: TRBJ1-6
clone_size: .
v_call: TRBV9
d_call: .

cdr3_aa: CASARTSWTYNEQFF
cdr3_nt: TGTGCCAGCGCCCGGACTAGCTGGACCTACAATGAGCAGTTCTTC
cdr3_length: 15
j_call: TRBJ2-1
clone_size: .
v_call: TRBV27
d_call: TRBD2

cdr3_aa: CATGDRGTDTQYF
cdr3_nt: TGTGCCACCGGGGACAGGGGCACAGATACGCAGTATTTT
cdr3_length: 13
j_call: TRBJ2-3
clone_size: once
v_call: TRBV24-1
d_call: TRBD1

cdr3_aa: CATSDNDRAQPQHF
cdr3_nt: TGTGCCACCAGTGATAACGACAGGGCACAGCCCCAGCATTTT
cdr3_length: 14
j_call: TRBJ1-5
clone_size: .
v_call: TRBV24-1
d_call: TRBD1

cdr3_aa: CASSFGGYYEQYF
cdr3_nt: TGTGCCAGCAGTTTCGGCGGATACTACGAGCAGTACTTC
cdr3_length: 13
j_call: TRBJ2-7
clone_size: .
v_call: TRBV28
d_call: .

cdr3_aa: CASSERGGLSYEQYF
cdr3_nt: TGTGCCAGCAGTGAAAGAGGGGGTCTCTCCTACGAGCAGTACTTC
cdr3_length: 15
j_call: TRBJ2-7
clone_size: .
v_call: TRBV6-1
d_call: .

cdr3_aa: CASSSTSGSTDTQYF
cdr3_nt: TGTGCCAGCTCATCGACTAGCGGGAGCACAGATACGCAGTATTTT
cdr3_length: 15
j_call: TRBJ2-3
clone_size: .
v_call: TRBV18
d_call: TRBD2

cdr3_aa: CASSLAGTAETQYF
cdr3_nt: TGTGCCAGTAGTCTAGCGGGAACCGCGGAGACCCAGTACTTC
cdr3_length: 14
j_call: TRBJ2-5
clone_size: once
v_call: TRBV19
d_call: TRBD2

cdr3_aa: CASSLVGTGVGVKLFF
cdr3_nt: TGTGCCAGCAGCTTAGTAGGGACAGGGGTCGGAGTGAAACTGTTTTTT
cdr3_length: 16
j_call: TRBJ1-4
clone_size: .
v_call: TRBV7-2
d_call: TRBD1

cdr3_aa: CASSVAGTAKNIQYF
cdr3_nt: TGTGCCAGCAGTGTAGCGGGAACCGCCAAAAACATTCAGTACTTC
cdr3_length: 15
j_call: TRBJ2-4
clone_size: .
v_call: TRBV27
d_call: TRBD2

cdr3_aa: CASSPRLIREGTHAIGELFF
cdr3_nt: TGTGCCAGCTCACCACGGCTAATTAGGGAGGGCACCCATGCCATCGGGGAGCTGTTTTTT
cdr3_length: 20
j_call: TRBJ2-2
clone_size: .
v_call: TRBV18
d_call: TRBD2

cdr3_aa: CASSPTGLGGDTQYF
cdr3_nt: TGTGCCAGCAGTCCGACGGGGCTAGGGGGAGATACGCAGTATTTT
cdr3_length: 15
j_call: TRBJ2-3
clone_size: .
v_call: TRBV27
d_call: .

cdr3_aa: CASSEGGKNTEAFF
cdr3_nt: TGTGCCAGCAGTGAAGGAGGGAAGAACACTGAAGCTTTCTTT
cdr3_length: 14
j_call: TRBJ1-1
clone_size: .
v_call: TRBV25-1
d_call: .

cdr3_aa: CASSGSATDTQYF
cdr3_nt: TGTGCCAGCAGCGGGAGCGCCACAGATACGCAGTATTTT
cdr3_length: 13
j_call: TRBJ2-3
clone_size: .
v_call: TRBV28
d_call: .

cdr3_aa: CASSWRTGIFGANVLTF
cdr3_nt: TGTGCCAGCAGCTGGCGGACAGGGATCTTTGGGGCCAACGTCCTGACTTTC
cdr3_length: 17
j_call: TRBJ2-6
clone_size: .
v_call: TRBV5-8
d_call: TRBD1

cdr3_aa: CASSVEGMGLSGNTIYF
cdr3_nt: TGTGCCAGCAGCGTAGAGGGAATGGGGCTCTCTGGAAACACCATATATTTT
cdr3_length: 17
j_call: TRBJ1-3
clone_size: few
v_call: TRBV9
d_call: .

cdr3_aa: CASSEQSGPGGWQSSYEQYF
cdr3_nt: TGTGCCAGCAGTGAACAGAGCGGGCCGGGGGGTTGGCAGTCCTCCTACGAGCAGTACTTC
cdr3_length: 20
j_call: TRBJ2-7
clone_size: once
v_call: TRBV6-1
d_call: TRBD2

cdr3_aa: CASSLASTGGYEQYF
cdr3_nt: TGCGCCAGCAGCTTGGCCTCGACAGGGGGCTACGAGCAGTACTTC
cdr3_length: 15
j_call: TRBJ2-7
clone_size: .
v_call: TRBV5-1
d_call: TRBD1

cdr3_aa: CASSPRTGSVGNTIYF
cdr3_nt: TGTGCCAGCAGCCCCCGGACAGGCAGTGTCGGAAACACCATATATTTT
cdr3_length: 16
j_call: TRBJ1-3
clone_size: .
v_call: TRBV7-8
d_call: TRBD1

cdr3_aa: CASSVGFQNTNGEAFF
cdr3_nt: TGCGCCAGCAGCGTGGGGTTTCAAAATACCAACGGTGAAGCTTTCTTT
cdr3_length: 16
j_call: TRBJ1-1
clone_size: few
v_call: TRBV5-1
d_call: .

cdr3_aa: CASSLRTSSTGELFF
cdr3_nt: TGTGCCAGCAGCCTGAGGACTAGCAGCACCGGGGAGCTGTTTTTT
cdr3_length: 15
j_call: TRBJ2-2
clone_size: .
v_call: TRBV5-4
d_call: TRBD2

cdr3_aa: CATADRGLTYEQYF
cdr3_nt: TGTGCCACGGCCGACAGGGGGCTAACCTACGAGCAGTACTTC
cdr3_length: 14
j_call: TRBJ2-7
clone_size: few
v_call: TRBV2
d_call: TRBD1

cdr3_aa: CASSYPGGEQYF
cdr3_nt: TGTGCCAGCAGTTACCCGGGGGGCGAGCAGTACTTC
cdr3_length: 12
j_call: TRBJ2-7
clone_size: .
v_call: TRBV6-5
d_call: TRBD2

cdr3_aa: CASSRQGSSGNTIYF
cdr3_nt: TGTGCCAGCAGTCGTCAGGGGTCGAGTGGAAACACCATATATTTT
cdr3_length: 15
j_call: TRBJ1-3
clone_size: many
v_call: TRBV5-5
d_call: .

cdr3_aa: CASSPRTSGLETQYF
cdr3_nt: TGCGCCAGCAGCCCGCGGACTAGCGGGCTGGAGACCCAGTACTTC
cdr3_length: 15
j_call: TRBJ2-5
clone_size: .
v_call: TRBV4-3
d_call: TRBD2

cdr3_aa: CASRGLAGGSGELFF
cdr3_nt: TGTGCCAGCAGAGGACTAGCGGGAGGTTCAGGGGAGCTGTTTTTT
cdr3_length: 15
j_call: TRBJ2-2
clone_size: .
v_call: TRBV6-4
d_call: TRBD2

cdr3_aa: CASSLRTSSYNEQFF
cdr3_nt: TGTGCCAGCAGTCTCAGGACTAGCTCCTACAATGAGCAGTTCTTC
cdr3_length: 15
j_call: TRBJ2-1
clone_size: .
v_call: TRBV6-2/TRBV6-3
d_call: TRBD2

cdr3_aa: CASRGTDSNQPQHF
cdr3_nt: TGTGCCAGCCGCGGGACGGATAGCAATCAGCCCCAGCATTTT
cdr3_length: 14
j_call: TRBJ1-5
clone_size: .
v_call: TRBV2
d_call: .

cdr3_aa: CASSPLRGQSNTEAFF
cdr3_nt: TGTGCCAGCTCACCACTTCGGGGTCAGAGTAACACTGAAGCTTTCTTT
cdr3_length: 16
j_call: TRBJ1-1
clone_size: .
v_call: TRBV18
d_call: .

cdr3_aa: CASSYSGEAYGYTF
cdr3_nt: TGTGCCAGCAGTTATAGTGGGGAGGCCTATGGCTACACCTTC
cdr3_length: 14
j_call: TRBJ1-2
clone_size: .
v_call: TRBV6-6
d_call: .

cdr3_aa: CAIGTGSKNIQYF
cdr3_nt: TGTGCCATAGGGACAGGGTCCAAAAACATTCAGTACTTC
cdr3_length: 13
j_call: TRBJ2-4
clone_size: .
v_call: TRBV10-3
d_call: TRBD1

cdr3_aa: CASSFGQRVNTEAFF
cdr3_nt: TGCGCCAGCAGCTTCGGACAAAGAGTGAACACTGAAGCTTTCTTT
cdr3_length: 15
j_call: TRBJ1-1
clone_size: .
v_call: TRBV5-1
d_call: .

cdr3_aa: CASSITGSVYEQYF
cdr3_nt: TGTGCCAGCTCAATTACGGGTAGCGTGTACGAGCAGTACTTC
cdr3_length: 14
j_call: TRBJ2-7
clone_size: .
v_call: TRBV18
d_call: .

cdr3_aa: CASTGQPSGNTIYF
cdr3_nt: TGTGCCAGTACTGGACAGCCTTCTGGAAACACCATATATTTT
cdr3_length: 14
j_call: TRBJ1-3
clone_size: .
v_call: TRBV19
d_call: .

cdr3_aa: CASSPTTNYEQYF
cdr3_nt: TGCGCCAGCAGCCCCACTACCAACTACGAGCAGTACTTC
cdr3_length: 13
j_call: TRBJ2-7
clone_size: .
v_call: TRBV5-1
d_call: .

cdr3_aa: CASSGDRGDTEAFF
cdr3_nt: TGTGCCAGCAGTGGGGACAGGGGGGACACTGAAGCTTTCTTT
cdr3_length: 14
j_call: TRBJ1-1
clone_size: .
v_call: TRBV6-4
d_call: TRBD1

cdr3_aa: CASSLRTGMNTEAFF
cdr3_nt: TGTGCCAGCAGCCTGAGGACAGGGATGAACACTGAAGCTTTCTTT
cdr3_length: 15
j_call: TRBJ1-1
clone_size: .
v_call: TRBV3-1/TRBV3-2
d_call: TRBD1

cdr3_aa: CASRPGHLTEAFF
cdr3_nt: TGTGCCAGTAGGCCGGGACACTTGACTGAAGCTTTCTTT
cdr3_length: 13
j_call: TRBJ1-1
clone_size: .
v_call: TRBV19
d_call: .

cdr3_aa: CASSWWFTGIGNQPQHF
cdr3_nt: TGTGCCAGCAGTTGGTGGTTTACAGGGATTGGGAATCAGCCCCAGCATTTT
cdr3_length: 17
j_call: TRBJ1-5
clone_size: .
v_call: TRBV6-2/TRBV6-3
d_call: .

cdr3_aa: CASSLEQGRTGELFF
cdr3_nt: TGTGCCAGCAGCTTAGAACAGGGGAGGACCGGGGAGCTGTTTTTT
cdr3_length: 15
j_call: TRBJ2-2
clone_size: .
v_call: TRBV11-3
d_call: .

cdr3_aa: CASSPAGGLAGLSEQFF
cdr3_nt: TGTGCCAGCAGCCCCGCCGGTGGACTAGCGGGACTCAGTGAGCAGTTCTTC
cdr3_length: 17
j_call: TRBJ2-1
clone_size: .
v_call: TRBV7-2
d_call: TRBD2

cdr3_aa: CASSLGQGMNNQPQHF
cdr3_nt: TGTGCCAGCAGCTTGGGACAGGGAATGAACAATCAGCCCCAGCATTTT
cdr3_length: 16
j_call: TRBJ1-5
clone_size: .
v_call: TRBV5-6
d_call: TRBD1

cdr3_aa: CASSRDRAYSNQPQHF
cdr3_nt: TGTGCCAGCTCACGGGACAGGGCCTATAGCAATCAGCCCCAGCATTTT
cdr3_length: 16
j_call: TRBJ1-5
clone_size: .
v_call: TRBV18
d_call: TRBD1

cdr3_aa: CASSHQGSYEQYF
cdr3_nt: TGTGCCAGCAGTCACCAGGGCTCCTACGAGCAGTACTTC
cdr3_length: 13
j_call: TRBJ2-7
clone_size: .
v_call: TRBV6-2/TRBV6-3
d_call: .

cdr3_aa: CASTSSGGTYNEQFF
cdr3_nt: TGCGCCAGCACGTCGAGCGGGGGCACCTACAATGAGCAGTTCTTC
cdr3_length: 15
j_call: TRBJ2-1
clone_size: .
v_call: TRBV5-1
d_call: TRBD2

cdr3_aa: CASSLRQGFTGNTIYF
cdr3_nt: TGTGCCAGCAGCCTCCGCCAGGGGTTCACTGGAAACACCATATATTTT
cdr3_length: 16
j_call: TRBJ1-3
clone_size: .
v_call: TRBV9
d_call: .

cdr3_aa: CASSTVTGTYGYTF
cdr3_nt: TGTGCCAGCAGTACGGTCACAGGGACCTATGGCTACACCTTC
cdr3_length: 14
j_call: TRBJ1-2
clone_size: many
v_call: TRBV6-2/TRBV6-3
d_call: .

cdr3_aa: CATADRLAAVTGELFF
cdr3_nt: TGTGCCACGGCCGATCGACTAGCGGCCGTCACCGGGGAGCTGTTTTTT
cdr3_length: 16
j_call: TRBJ2-2
clone_size: .
v_call: TRBV19
d_call: TRBD2

cdr3_aa: CASRASGGRNEQYF
cdr3_nt: TGTGCCAGCAGGGCGAGCGGCGGTCGCAACGAGCAGTACTTC
cdr3_length: 14
j_call: TRBJ2-7
clone_size: .
v_call: TRBV28
d_call: .

cdr3_aa: CASSPSGANYGYTF
cdr3_nt: TGTGCCAGCTCCCCGAGCGGGGCCAACTATGGCTACACCTTC
cdr3_length: 14
j_call: TRBJ1-2
clone_size: .
v_call: TRBV18
d_call: .

cdr3_aa: CASAQGRHMNTEAFF
cdr3_nt: TGTGCCAGCGCCCAGGGCCGGCACATGAACACTGAAGCTTTCTTT
cdr3_length: 15
j_call: TRBJ1-1
clone_size: .
v_call: TRBV5-4
d_call: .